This TCR beta chain was retrieved from a study of beta chain features in type 1 diabetes. The study's findings and limits: Shortening of TCRB CDR3s, moderate but significant, appeared in all four CD4+ subsets of Type 1 diabetes patients. When VDJ junctions were examined, type 1 diabetes patients showed fewer insertions and more deletions. A greater similarity of naive, central memory and Treg TCRB repertoires was seen among patients than among healthy donors.

CD45RO/CCR7/CD25/CD127/CD95/CD27 sorting isolated CD4+ naive, central memory, regulatory and stem cell-like memory cells. Purities over 95% were achieved in all sorted populations. Unmatched junction bases numbered 8, after V lost 5 bases and J lost 1 base. Germline-derived CDR1 and CDR2 are MDHEN and SYDVKM. The CDR3 runs to 16 residues. Isolated RNA was reverse transcribed in full, so expressed TCRB transcripts were sequenced. Sequencing used immunoSEQ multiplex PCR; TCRdb keeps in-frame clones, though not all of them. The table records hundreds of thousands of clones, 13% to 15% of them present only once. This clone was seen once. Its cognate antigen is unknown.

The clonotype was recovered from a man aged 30-40 years with type 1 diabetes. The material sequenced was naive CD4+ T cells from blood. The rearrangement links TRBV28 to TRBJ2-3, with 8 bases that match TRBD1. As DNA, the CDR3 is TGTGCCAGCAGTACCGACAGGGGAGACGGCACAGATACGCAGTATTTT. Translated: CASSTDRGDGTDTQYF.